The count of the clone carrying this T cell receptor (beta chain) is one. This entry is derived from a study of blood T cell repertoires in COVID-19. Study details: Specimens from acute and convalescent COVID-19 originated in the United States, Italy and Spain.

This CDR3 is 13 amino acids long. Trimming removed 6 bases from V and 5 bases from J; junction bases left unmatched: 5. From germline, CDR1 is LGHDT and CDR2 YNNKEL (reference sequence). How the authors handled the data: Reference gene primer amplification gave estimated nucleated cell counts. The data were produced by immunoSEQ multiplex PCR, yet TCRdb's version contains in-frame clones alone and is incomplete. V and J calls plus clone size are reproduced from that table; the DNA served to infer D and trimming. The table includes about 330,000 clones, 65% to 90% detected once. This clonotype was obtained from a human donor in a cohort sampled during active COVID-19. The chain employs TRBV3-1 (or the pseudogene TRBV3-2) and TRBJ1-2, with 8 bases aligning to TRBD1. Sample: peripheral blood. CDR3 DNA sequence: TGTGCCAGCAGTAAGGACAGGGTTTATGGCTACACCTTC. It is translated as CASSKDRVYGYTF.